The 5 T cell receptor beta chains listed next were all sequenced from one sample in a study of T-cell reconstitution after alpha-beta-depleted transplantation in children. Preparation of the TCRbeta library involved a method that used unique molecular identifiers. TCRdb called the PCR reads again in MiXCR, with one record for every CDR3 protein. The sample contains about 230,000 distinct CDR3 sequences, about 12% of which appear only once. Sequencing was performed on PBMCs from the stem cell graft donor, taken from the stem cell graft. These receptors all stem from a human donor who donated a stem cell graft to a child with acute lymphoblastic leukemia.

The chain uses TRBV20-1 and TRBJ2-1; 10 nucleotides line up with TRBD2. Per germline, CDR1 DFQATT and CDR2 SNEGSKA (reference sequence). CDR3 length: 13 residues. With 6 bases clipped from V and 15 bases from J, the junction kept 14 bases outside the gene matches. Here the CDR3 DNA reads TGCAGTGCGAGGCAGCGGGGGGGCCTATGGCTGTTCTTC. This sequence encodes CSARQRGGLWLFF.

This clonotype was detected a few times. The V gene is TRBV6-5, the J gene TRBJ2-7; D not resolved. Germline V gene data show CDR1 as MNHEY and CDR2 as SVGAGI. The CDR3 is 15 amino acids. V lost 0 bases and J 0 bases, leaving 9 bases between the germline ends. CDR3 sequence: CASSYSVPRSYEQYF. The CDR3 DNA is TGTGCCAGCAGTTACTCGGTGCCCCGCTCCTACGAGCAGTACTTC.

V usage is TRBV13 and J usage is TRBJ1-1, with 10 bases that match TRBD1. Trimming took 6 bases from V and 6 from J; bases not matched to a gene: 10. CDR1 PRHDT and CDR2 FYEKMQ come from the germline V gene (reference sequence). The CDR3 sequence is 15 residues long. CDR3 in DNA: TGTGCCAGCAGTCCCTCCGGGACAGGGGACGCTGAAGCTTTCTTT. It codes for CASSPSGTGDAEAFF.

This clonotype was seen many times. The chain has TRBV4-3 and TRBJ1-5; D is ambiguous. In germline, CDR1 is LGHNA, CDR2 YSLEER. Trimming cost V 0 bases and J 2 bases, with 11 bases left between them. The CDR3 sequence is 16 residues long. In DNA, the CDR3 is TGCGCCAGCAGCCAAGATTTGACAAAGGGCAATCAGCCCCAGCATTTT. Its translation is CASSQDLTKGNQPQHF.

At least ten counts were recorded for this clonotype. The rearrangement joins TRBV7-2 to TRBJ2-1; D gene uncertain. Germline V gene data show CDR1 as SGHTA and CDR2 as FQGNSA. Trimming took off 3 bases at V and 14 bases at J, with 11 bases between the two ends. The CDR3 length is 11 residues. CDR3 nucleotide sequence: TGTGCCAGCAGCTTCGCGGAGACCAAGTTCTTC. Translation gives CASSFAETKFF.